The 21 T cell receptor beta chains below come from one sample, sequenced in a study of identical twins. TCRdb processed the 5' RACE reads anew with MiXCR; each CDR3 protein has one entry. Of just under 650,000 distinct CDR3 sequences in the sample, 7% to 7.5% were seen once. The same specimen was also included in a second study, on yellow fever vaccine responses in identical twins.

Sequenced input: PBMCs. Source of these receptors: a woman aged 18-29 years in good health.

This clonotype was seen only a few times. The DNA of the CDR3 is TGCGCCAGCAGCTTGGTGCAGGGGGTGACGGGGGAGCAGTTCTTC. Residues: CASSLVQGVTGEQFF. The chain links TRBV5-1 to TRBJ2-1; 7 bases agree with TRBD1. CDR1 is SGHRS and CDR2 is YFSETQ in the germline V gene. With 0 bases clipped from V and 10 bases from J, the junction kept 10 bases outside the gene matches. The CDR3 extends over 15 amino acids.

The V and J genes are TRBV5-1 and TRBJ2-1; D not resolved. The CDR3 sequence is 17 residues long. The germline V and J ends were trimmed by 5 bases and 0 bases, with 18 bases remaining between them. Germline-derived CDR1 and CDR2 are SGHRS and YFSETQ. DNA of the CDR3: TGCGCCAGCAGGAATTGGCTGGTCGGAATCTCCTACAATGAGCAGTTCTTC. It is translated as CASRNWLVGISYNEQFF.

The genes are TRBV12-3 or TRBV12-4 and TRBJ2-7, with TRBD2 identical over 7 bases. The CDR3 totals 15 residues. V was clipped by 7 bases and J by 0 bases; unmatched bases: 9. The CDR3 reads CASISSGGYSYEQYF. CDR3 nucleotides: TGTGCCAGCATCTCTAGCGGAGGGTACTCCTACGAGCAGTACTTC.

This clonotype was counted between two and nine times. The V and J genes are TRBV12-3 or TRBV12-4 and TRBJ2-7, with 9 bases identical to TRBD1. Trimming at V came to 1 base and at J to 6 bases, leaving 10 bases not matched to a gene. This CDR3 spans 16 amino acids. This CDR3 reads CASSLGGRQGVGEQYF. CDR3 DNA: TGTGCCAGCAGTTTAGGAGGGAGACAGGGGGTTGGCGAGCAGTACTTC.

This clonotype has ten or more counts. The J gene is TRBJ2-7, the V gene TRBV4-1; D is unresolved. Looked up from germline, CDR1 is MGHRA and CDR2 is YSYEKL. Trimming took 2 bases from V and 0 from J, leaving 5 bases between them. The CDR3 is 13 residues long. CDR3 bases: TGCGCCAGCAGCCAATTCGGCTCCTACGAGCAGTACTTC. This translates into CASSQFGSYEQYF.

CDR3 amino acids: CASSYAGTGGSYEQFF. CDR3 bases: TGTGCCAGCAGTTACGCAGGGACAGGGGGCAGCTATGAGCAGTTCTTC. V and J are TRBV6-5 and TRBJ2-1; TRBD1 agrees at 12 bases. Germline trimming cut 2 bases from V and 8 bases from J; bases unmatched to any gene: 7. This CDR3 is built from 16 residues. Germline V lookup: CDR1 MNHEY, CDR2 SVGAGI.

The chain couples TRBV12-3 or TRBV12-4 to TRBJ1-3; TRBD1 might be the D (6 bases). CDR3 length: 17 amino acids. V was clipped by 7 bases and J by 0 bases, with 19 bases between them. CDR3 region: CASTISGGGPSGNTIYF. The CDR3 DNA reads TGTGCCAGCACTATCTCGGGAGGGGGTCCCTCTGGAAACACCATATATTTT.

This clonotype was counted between two and nine times. The chain combines TRBV20-1 with TRBJ2-2; no firm D call. Germline CDR1 and CDR2: DFQATT and SNEGSKA (reference sequence). With 7 bases removed from V and 8 bases from J, the gap between germline ends came to 11 bases. CDR3 length equals 11 residues. This CDR3 is CSGDISGELFF. For the CDR3, the DNA is TGCAGTGGTGACATATCAGGGGAGCTGTTTTTT.

This chain links TRBV2 with TRBJ1-2, with D perhaps matching TRBD1 (5 bases). The CDR3 sequence is 17 residues long. Trimming left V 0 bases short and J 2 bases short, with 16 bases between. Germline CDR1 reads SNHLY; CDR2 reads FYNNEI. CDR3 in DNA: TGTGCCAGCAGTGAAGCCGTGGGGCAGGGCATCAACTATGGCTACACCTTC. It encodes CASSEAVGQGINYGYTF.

V and J are TRBV11-1 and TRBJ2-2; 7 nucleotides match TRBD2. CDR1 is SGHAT, CDR2 FQDESV, per germline (reference sequence). CDR3 length: 16 amino acids. V lost 2 bases to trimming and J lost 3 bases; unmatched junction nucleotides: 6. CDR3 residues: CASSLIGGRYTGELFF. The CDR3 DNA reads TGTGCCAGCAGCTTAATAGGCGGGAGATACACCGGGGAGCTGTTTTTT.

With regard to this clonotype: At one of its ends the junction is not consistent with the germline gene, which may arise from a read error. This rearrangement joins TRBV5-5 to TRBJ2-3, with a tentative D call TRBD2 (6 bases). The germline CDR1 and CDR2 sequences are SGHKS and YYEKEE (reference sequence). There are 11 residues in the CDR3. The CDR3: CAISPGGTQYF. CDR3 DNA: TGTGCCATCAGCCCTGGGGGGACGCAGTATTTT.

This clonotype was counted only a few times. The chain joins TRBV7-3 to TRBJ2-1; TRBD2 matches 10 bases. CDR3 length: 15 amino acids. The germline V gene encodes CDR1 SGHTA and CDR2 FQGTGA. J was trimmed by 7 bases and V by 4 bases; bases with no gene match: 7. CDR3 sequence reads: CASSYKAGGGNEQFF. The CDR3 DNA reads as TGTGCCAGCAGCTATAAAGCGGGAGGGGGTAATGAGCAGTTCTTC.

This clonotype was seen a handful of times. The V and J genes are TRBV5-1 and TRBJ2-3, with TRBD2 as a possible D gene (5 bases). Germline V gene sequence: CDR1 SGHRS, CDR2 YFSETQ. V dropped 0 bases and J dropped 4 bases, with 36 bases sitting between them. The CDR3 runs to 23 residues. The CDR3 coding sequence is TGCGCCAGCAGCTTGGCCGTAGGAACGGGATCGGGTATAAACCTCCTCCCCCCAGATACGCAGTATTTT. Translated, it gives CASSLAVGTGSGINLLPPDTQYF. Filled out from reference TRBV5-1 and TRBJ2-3, the complete variable domain reads KAGVTQTPRYLIKTRGQQVTLSCSPISGHRSVSWYQQTPGQGLQFLFEYFSETQRNKGNFPGRFSGRQFSNSRSEMNVSTLELGDSALYLCASSLAVGTGSGINLLPPDTQYFGPGTRLTVL.

This clonotype was seen at least ten times. The chain joins TRBV5-6 to TRBJ2-2; D is ambiguous. The CDR3 length is 16 residues. Germline loops: CDR1 SGHDT, CDR2 YYEEEE. Trimming took 0 bases from V and 0 from J, leaving 9 bases between them. CDR3 coding DNA: TGTGCCAGCAGCTTGGTTAGGTCCCCGAACACCGGGGAGCTGTTTTTT. It yields the protein CASSLVRSPNTGELFF.

This clonotype has ten or more counts. The rearrangement links TRBV7-9 to TRBJ2-1; TRBD2 aligns across 9 bases. CDR1 is SEHNR, CDR2 FQNEAQ, per germline (reference sequence). The length of the CDR3 is 16 residues. J was trimmed by 5 bases and V by 10 bases; bases with no gene match: 15. CDR3 amino acids: CATAGLARFQDNEQFF. The DNA for the CDR3 is TGTGCCACCGCGGGACTAGCAAGGTTTCAAGACAATGAGCAGTTCTTC.

This clonotype was counted only a few times. This chain links TRBV6-5 with TRBJ1-4; no definite D call. Germline V lookup: CDR1 MNHEY, CDR2 SVGAGI. The ends were cut back, 0 bases at V and 5 bases at J, with 10 bases in the middle. The CDR3 is made up of 15 amino acids. The DNA of the CDR3 is TGTGCCAGCAGTTACTCGCGGGCAGACAATGAAAAACTGTTTTTT. Its protein is CASSYSRADNEKLFF.

This clonotype has just a few counts. The chain combines TRBV28 with TRBJ2-3, with D perhaps TRBD2 (6 bases). V lost 6 bases and J 1 base, leaving 14 bases between the germline ends. CDR1 and CDR2 (germline): MDHEN, SYDVKM. The CDR3 has 15 amino acids. The CDR3 coding sequence is TGTGCCAGCAGCCAATCGGGAGCGGGCACAGATACGCAGTATTTT. Its translation is CASSQSGAGTDTQYF.

This clonotype was picked up many times. This rearrangement joins TRBV6-5 to TRBJ2-7, with TRBD2 identical over 12 bases. V lost 5 bases and J lost 2; bases outside the gene matches: 13. The length of the CDR3 is 18 residues. Per the germline V gene, CDR1 is MNHEY and CDR2 is SVGAGI. The CDR3 DNA reads as TGTGCCAGCAGTCTACTAGGACTAGCGGGACCCCTTGCCTACGAGCAGTACTTC. The encoded protein is CASSLLGLAGPLAYEQYF.

V and J are TRBV7-2 and TRBJ2-1; 11 nucleotides match TRBD1. The CDR3 is made up of 16 amino acids. Looked up from germline, CDR1 is SGHTA and CDR2 is FQGNSA. The V and J ends lost 5 bases and 6 bases, in that order; junction bases with no gene match: 9. Written as DNA, the CDR3 is TGTGCCAGCAGCCGTTGGGGAGGGACAGGGGGCAATGAGCAGTTCTTC. It translates to CASSRWGGTGGNEQFF.

Many counts were recorded for this clonotype. The chain uses TRBV28 and TRBJ2-1, with D unresolved. The length of the CDR3 is 11 residues. The V gene's germline CDR1 is MDHEN and CDR2 SYDVKM. V lost 4 bases, J lost 7 bases, and 5 bases lay in between. This chain's CDR3 is CASSSANEQFF. The DNA of the CDR3 is TGTGCCAGCAGTTCTGCTAATGAGCAGTTCTTC.

J is TRBJ2-1 and V is TRBV5-4; 10 positions agree with TRBD2. The junction had 18 bases not matched to a gene; V was cut back by 0 bases and J by 3 bases. This CDR3 contains 21 residues. Germline values: CDR1 SGHNT, CDR2 YYREEE (reference sequence). CDR3 region: CASSLEPWGASGSDFYNEQFF. CDR3 in DNA: TGTGCCAGCAGCTTGGAGCCGTGGGGGGCTAGCGGGAGTGATTTCTACAATGAGCAGTTCTTC.